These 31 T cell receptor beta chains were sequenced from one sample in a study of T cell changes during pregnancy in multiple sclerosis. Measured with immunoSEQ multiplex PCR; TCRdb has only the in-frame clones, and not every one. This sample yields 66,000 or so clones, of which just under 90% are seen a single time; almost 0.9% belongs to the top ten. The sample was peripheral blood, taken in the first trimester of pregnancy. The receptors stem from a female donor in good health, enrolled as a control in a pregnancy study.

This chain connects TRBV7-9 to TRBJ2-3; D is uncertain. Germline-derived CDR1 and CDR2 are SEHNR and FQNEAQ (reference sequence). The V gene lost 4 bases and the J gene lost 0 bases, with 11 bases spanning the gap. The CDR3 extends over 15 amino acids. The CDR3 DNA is TGTGCCAGCAGCTCGTCGTATACTAGCACAGATACGCAGTATTTT. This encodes CASSSSYTSTDTQYF. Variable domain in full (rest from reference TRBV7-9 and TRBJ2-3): DTGVSQNPRHKITKRGQNVTFRCDPISEHNRLYWYRQTLGQGPEFLTYFQNEAQLEKSRLLSDRFSAERPKGSFSTLEIQRTEQGDSAMYLCASSSSYTSTDTQYFGPGTRLTVL.

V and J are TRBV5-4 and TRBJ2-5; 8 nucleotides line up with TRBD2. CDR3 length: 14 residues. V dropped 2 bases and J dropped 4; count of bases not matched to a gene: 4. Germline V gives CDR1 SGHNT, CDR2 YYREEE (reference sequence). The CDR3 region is CASSLSAGAETQYF. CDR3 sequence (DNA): TGTGCCAGCAGCTTATCAGCGGGGGCAGAGACCCAGTACTTC.

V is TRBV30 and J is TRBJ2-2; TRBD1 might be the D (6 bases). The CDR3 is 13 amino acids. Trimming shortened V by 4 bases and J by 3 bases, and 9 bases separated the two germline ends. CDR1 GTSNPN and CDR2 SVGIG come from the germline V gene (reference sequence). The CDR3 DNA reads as TGTGCCTGGACGGGACATTACACCGGGGAGCTGTTTTTT. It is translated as CAWTGHYTGELFF. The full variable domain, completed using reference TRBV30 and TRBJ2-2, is SQTIHQWPATLVQPVGSPLSLECTVEGTSNPNLYWYRQAAGRGLQLLFYSVGIGQISSEVPQNLSASRPQDRQFILSSKKLLLSDSGFYLCAWTGHYTGELFFGEGSRLTVL.

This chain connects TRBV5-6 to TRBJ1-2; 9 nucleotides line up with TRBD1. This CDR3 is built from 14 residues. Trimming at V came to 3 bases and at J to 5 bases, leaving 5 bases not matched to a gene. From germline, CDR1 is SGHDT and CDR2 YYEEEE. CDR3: CASSYGTGNYGYTF. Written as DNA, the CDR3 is TGTGCCAGCAGCTACGGGACAGGGAATTATGGCTACACCTTC.

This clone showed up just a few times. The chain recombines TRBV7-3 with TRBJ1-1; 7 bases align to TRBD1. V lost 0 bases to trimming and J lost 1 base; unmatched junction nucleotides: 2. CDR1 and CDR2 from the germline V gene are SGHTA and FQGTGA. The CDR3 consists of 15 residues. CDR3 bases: TGTGCCAGCAGCTTAACAGGGGGCCCGAACACTGAAGCTTTCTTT. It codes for CASSLTGGPNTEAFF. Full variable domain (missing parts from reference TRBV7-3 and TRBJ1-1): GAGVSQTPSNKVTEKGKYVELRCDPISGHTALYWYRQSLGQGPEFLIYFQGTGAADDSGLPNDRFFAVRPEGSVSTLKIQRTERGDSAVYLCASSLTGGPNTEAFFGQGTRLTVV.

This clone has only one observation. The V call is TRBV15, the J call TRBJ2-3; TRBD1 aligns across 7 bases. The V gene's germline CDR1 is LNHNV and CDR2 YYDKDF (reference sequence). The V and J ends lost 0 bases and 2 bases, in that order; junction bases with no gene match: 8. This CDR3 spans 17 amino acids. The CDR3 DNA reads TGTGCCACCAGCAGAGATGGAAGACAGGGCGTCACAGATACGCAGTATTTT. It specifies CATSRDGRQGVTDTQYF.

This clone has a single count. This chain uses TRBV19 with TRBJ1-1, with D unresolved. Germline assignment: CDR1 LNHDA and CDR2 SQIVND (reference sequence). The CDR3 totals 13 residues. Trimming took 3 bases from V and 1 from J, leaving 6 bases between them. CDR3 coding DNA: TGTGCCAGTAGTATCCAGGCGAACACTGAAGCTTTCTTT. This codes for CASSIQANTEAFF. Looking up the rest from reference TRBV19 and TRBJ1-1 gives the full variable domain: DGGITQSPKYLFRKEGQNVTLSCEQNLNHDAMYWYRQDPGQGLRLIYYSQIVNDFQKGDIAEGYSVSREKKESFPLTVTSAQKNPTAFYLCASSIQANTEAFFGQGTRLTVV.

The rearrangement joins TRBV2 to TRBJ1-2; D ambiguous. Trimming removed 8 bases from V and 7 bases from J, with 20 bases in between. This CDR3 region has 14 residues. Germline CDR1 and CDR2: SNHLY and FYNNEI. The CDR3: CASANTRSESGYTF. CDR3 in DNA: TGTGCCAGCGCTAACACCAGGTCCGAGAGTGGCTACACCTTC. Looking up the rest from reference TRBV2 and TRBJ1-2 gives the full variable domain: EPEVTQTPSHQVTQMGQEVILRCVPISNHLYFYWYRQILGQKVEFLVSFYNNEISEKSEIFDDQFSVERPDGSNFTLKIRSTKLEDSAMYFCASANTRSESGYTFGSGTRLTVV.

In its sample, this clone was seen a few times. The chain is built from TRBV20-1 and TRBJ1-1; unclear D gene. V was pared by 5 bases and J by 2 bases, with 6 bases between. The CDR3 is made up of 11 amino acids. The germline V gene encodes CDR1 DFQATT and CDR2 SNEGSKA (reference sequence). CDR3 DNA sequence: TGCAGTGCTTTTTTAAACACTGAAGCTTTCTTT. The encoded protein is CSAFLNTEAFF.

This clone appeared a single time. CDR3 loop: CASSQVYNSNQPQHF. In DNA form, the CDR3 reads TGCGCCAGCAGCCAAGTTTACAATAGCAATCAGCCCCAGCATTTT. This chain uses TRBV4-3 with TRBJ1-5; D is ambiguous. The V gene's germline CDR1 is LGHNA and CDR2 YSLEER. The CDR3 length is 15 residues. Trimming pared 1 base from V and 0 bases from J, leaving 7 bases between.

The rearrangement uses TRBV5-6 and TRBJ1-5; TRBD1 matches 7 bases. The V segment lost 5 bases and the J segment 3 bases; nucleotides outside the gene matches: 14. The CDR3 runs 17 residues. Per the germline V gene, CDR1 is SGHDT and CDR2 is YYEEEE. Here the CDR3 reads CASRFSHRDRNNQPQHF. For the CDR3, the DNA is TGTGCCAGCAGATTTAGCCACCGGGACAGAAACAATCAGCCCCAGCATTTT.

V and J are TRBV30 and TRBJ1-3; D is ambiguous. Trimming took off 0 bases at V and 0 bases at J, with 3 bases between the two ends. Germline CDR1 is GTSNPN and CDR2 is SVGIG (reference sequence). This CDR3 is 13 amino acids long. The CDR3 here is CAWSVRSGNTIYF. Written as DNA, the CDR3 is TGTGCCTGGAGTGTTCGCTCTGGAAACACCATATATTTT.

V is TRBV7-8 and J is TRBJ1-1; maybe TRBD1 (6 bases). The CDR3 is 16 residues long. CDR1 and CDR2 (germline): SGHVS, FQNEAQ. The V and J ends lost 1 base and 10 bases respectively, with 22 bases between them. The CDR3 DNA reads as TGTGCCAGCAGCTTAGATCCGGGACAAGGCGGCTTTACAGCTTTCTTT. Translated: CASSLDPGQGGFTAFF. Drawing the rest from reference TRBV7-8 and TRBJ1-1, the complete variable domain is GAGVSQSPRYKVAKRGQDVALRCDPISGHVSLFWYQQALGQGPEFLTYFQNEAQLDKSGLPSDRFFAERPEGSVSTLKIQRTQQEDSAVYLCASSLDPGQGGFTAFFGQGTRLTVV.

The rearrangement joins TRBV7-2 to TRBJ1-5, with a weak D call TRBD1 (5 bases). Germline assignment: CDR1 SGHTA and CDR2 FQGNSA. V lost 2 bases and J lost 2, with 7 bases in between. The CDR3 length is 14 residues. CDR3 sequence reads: CASSLTRGNQPQHF. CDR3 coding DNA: TGTGCCAGCAGCTTAACCAGGGGCAATCAGCCCCAGCATTTT.

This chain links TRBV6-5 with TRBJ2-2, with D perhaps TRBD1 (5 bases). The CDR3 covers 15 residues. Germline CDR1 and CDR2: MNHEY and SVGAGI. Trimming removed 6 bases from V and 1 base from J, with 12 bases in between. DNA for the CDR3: TGTGCCAGCAGAGGGGTCGCCATGAACACCGGGGAGCTGTTTTTT. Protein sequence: CASRGVAMNTGELFF.

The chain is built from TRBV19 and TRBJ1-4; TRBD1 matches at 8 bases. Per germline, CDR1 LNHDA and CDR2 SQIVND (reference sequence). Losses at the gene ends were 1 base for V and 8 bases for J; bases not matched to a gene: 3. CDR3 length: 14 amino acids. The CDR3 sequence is CASSIGTGREKLFF. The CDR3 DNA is TGTGCCAGTAGTATAGGGACAGGGCGGGAAAAACTGTTTTTT.

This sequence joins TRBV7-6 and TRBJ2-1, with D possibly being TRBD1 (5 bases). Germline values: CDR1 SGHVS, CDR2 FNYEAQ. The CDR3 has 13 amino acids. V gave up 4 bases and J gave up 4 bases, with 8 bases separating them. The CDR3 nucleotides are TGTGCCAGCAGCTCGACAGTTTACAATGAGCAGTTCTTC. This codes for CASSSTVYNEQFF. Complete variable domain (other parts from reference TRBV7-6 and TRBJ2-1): GAGVSQSPRYKVTKRGQDVALRCDPISGHVSLYWYRQALGQGPEFLTYFNYEAQQDKSGLPNDRFSAERPEGSISTLTIQRTEQRDSAMYRCASSSTVYNEQFFGPGTRLTVL.

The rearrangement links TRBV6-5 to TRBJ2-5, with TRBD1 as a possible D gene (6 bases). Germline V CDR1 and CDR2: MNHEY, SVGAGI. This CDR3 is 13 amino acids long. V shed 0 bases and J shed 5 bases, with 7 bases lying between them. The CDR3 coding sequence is TGTGCCAGCAGTTACTCGAGGGGGGAGACCCAGTACTTC. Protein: CASSYSRGETQYF.

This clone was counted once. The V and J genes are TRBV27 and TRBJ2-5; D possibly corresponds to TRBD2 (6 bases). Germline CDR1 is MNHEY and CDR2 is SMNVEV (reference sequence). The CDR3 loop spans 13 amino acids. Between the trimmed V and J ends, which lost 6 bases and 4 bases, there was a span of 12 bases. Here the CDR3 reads CASSPTSPETQYF. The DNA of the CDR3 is TGTGCCAGCAGCCCCACTAGCCCAGAGACCCAGTACTTC.

The CDR3 protein is CASSSVGLAGGFTDTQYF. The DNA for the CDR3 is TGTGCCAGCAGCTCTGTGGGACTAGCGGGGGGGTTTACAGATACGCAGTATTTT. The chain is built from TRBV9 and TRBJ2-3, with 16 bases identical to TRBD2. Per the germline V gene, CDR1 is SGDLS and CDR2 is YYNGEE. The CDR3 totals 18 residues. V lost 4 bases and J lost 3; bases outside the gene matches: 8.

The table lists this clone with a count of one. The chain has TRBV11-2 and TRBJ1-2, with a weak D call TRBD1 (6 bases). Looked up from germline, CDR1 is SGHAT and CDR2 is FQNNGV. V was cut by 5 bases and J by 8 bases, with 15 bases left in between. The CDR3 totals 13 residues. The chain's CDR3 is CASSPVRGGGYTF. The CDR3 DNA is TGTGCCAGCAGCCCCGTGAGGGGGGGCGGCTACACCTTC.

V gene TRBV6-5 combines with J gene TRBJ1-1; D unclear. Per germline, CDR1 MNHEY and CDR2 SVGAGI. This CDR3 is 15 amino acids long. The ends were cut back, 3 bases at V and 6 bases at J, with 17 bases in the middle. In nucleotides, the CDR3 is TGTGCCAGCAGTTATTTGGAGTCCGGGAGGCCTGAAGCTTTCTTT. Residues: CASSYLESGRPEAFF.

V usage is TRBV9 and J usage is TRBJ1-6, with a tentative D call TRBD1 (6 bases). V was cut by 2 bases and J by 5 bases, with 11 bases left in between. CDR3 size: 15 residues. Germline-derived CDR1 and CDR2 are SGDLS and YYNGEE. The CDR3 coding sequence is TGTGCCAGCAGCGTTTTGGACAGAGATAATTCACCCCTCCACTTT. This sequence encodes CASSVLDRDNSPLHF.

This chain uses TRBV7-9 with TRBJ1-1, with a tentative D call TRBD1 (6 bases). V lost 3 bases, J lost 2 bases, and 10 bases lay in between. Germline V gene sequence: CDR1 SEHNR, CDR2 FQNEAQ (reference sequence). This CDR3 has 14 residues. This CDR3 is CASSFRGRNTEAFF. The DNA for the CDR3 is TGTGCCAGCAGCTTCAGGGGCCGCAACACTGAAGCTTTCTTT. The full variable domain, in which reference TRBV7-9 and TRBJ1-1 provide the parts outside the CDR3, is DTGVSQNPRHKITKRGQNVTFRCDPISEHNRLYWYRQTLGQGPEFLTYFQNEAQLEKSRLLSDRFSAERPKGSFSTLEIQRTEQGDSAMYLCASSFRGRNTEAFFGQGTRLTVV.

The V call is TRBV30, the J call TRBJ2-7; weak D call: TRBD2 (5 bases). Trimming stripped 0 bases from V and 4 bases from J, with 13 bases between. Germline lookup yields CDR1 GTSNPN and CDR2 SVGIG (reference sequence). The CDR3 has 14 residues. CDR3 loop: CAWSVSLAVYEQYF. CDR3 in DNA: TGTGCCTGGAGTGTATCGCTAGCCGTATACGAGCAGTACTTC.

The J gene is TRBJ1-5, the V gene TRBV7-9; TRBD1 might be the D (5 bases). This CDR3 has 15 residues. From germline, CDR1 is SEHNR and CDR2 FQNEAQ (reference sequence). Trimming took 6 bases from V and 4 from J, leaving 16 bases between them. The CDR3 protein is CASSHSLGGNQPQHF. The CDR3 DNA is TGTGCCAGCAGTCACAGTTTGGGGGGGAATCAGCCCCAGCATTTT.

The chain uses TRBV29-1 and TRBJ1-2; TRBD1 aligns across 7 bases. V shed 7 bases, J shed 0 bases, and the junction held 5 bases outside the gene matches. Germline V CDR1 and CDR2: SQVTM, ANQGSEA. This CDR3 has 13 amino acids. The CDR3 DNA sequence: TGCAGCGCCTCCGGGACAGCTAACTATGGCTACACCTTC. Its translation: CSASGTANYGYTF.

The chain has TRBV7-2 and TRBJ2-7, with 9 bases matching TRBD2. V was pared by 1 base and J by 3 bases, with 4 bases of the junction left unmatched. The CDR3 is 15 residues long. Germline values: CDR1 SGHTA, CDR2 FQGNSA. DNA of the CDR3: TGTGCCAGCAGCTTAGGGCGGGGGGGCTTCTACGAGCAGTACTTC. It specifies CASSLGRGGFYEQYF.

The CDR3 sequence is CASSPPRRGRDEKLFF. The CDR3 region has the DNA TGTGCCAGCTCACCACCGAGAAGAGGGCGTGATGAAAAACTGTTTTTT. The V gene is TRBV18, the J gene TRBJ1-4; D gene unclear. This CDR3 has 16 residues. The germline gives CDR1 KGHSH, CDR2 LQKENI. Deletions cut 0 bases from V and 6 bases from J, with 14 bases between.

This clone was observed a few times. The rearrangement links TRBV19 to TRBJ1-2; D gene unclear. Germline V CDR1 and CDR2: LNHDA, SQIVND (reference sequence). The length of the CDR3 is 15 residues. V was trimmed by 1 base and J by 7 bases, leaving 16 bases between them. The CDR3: CASSIVGGRSGGYTF. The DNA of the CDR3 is TGTGCCAGTAGTATAGTTGGAGGGAGGAGTGGTGGCTACACCTTC.

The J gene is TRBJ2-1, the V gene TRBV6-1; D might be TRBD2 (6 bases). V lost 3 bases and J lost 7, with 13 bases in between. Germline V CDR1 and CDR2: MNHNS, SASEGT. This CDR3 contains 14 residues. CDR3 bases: TGTGCCAGCAGTGATTGGGTGGGAGGTAATGAGCAGTTCTTC. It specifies CASSDWVGGNEQFF.